This T cell receptor (beta chain) was retrieved from a study of glioma-infiltrating T cells after dendritic cell vaccination. Looking at the study overall: Three intradermal dendritic cell vaccine injections were given every two weeks.

V was clipped by 5 bases and J by 6 bases; unmatched bases: 7. The CDR3 runs 14 residues. CDR1 and CDR2 from the germline V gene are SGHVS and FNYEAQ. The immunoSEQ assay amplified TCRB CDR3 from up to 2 ug DNA. Measured with immunoSEQ multiplex PCR; TCRdb has only the in-frame clones, and not every one. The data show about 92,000 clones, 86% seen once. The receptor was derived from a human donor with glioblastoma. The chain links TRBV7-6 to TRBJ2-1, with 7 bases identical to TRBD1. The sequences come from blood, collected before dendritic cell vaccination. The CDR3 DNA reads TGTGCCAGCAGCCCAGGGGGTTCGCCCAATGAGCAGTTCTTC. This sequence encodes CASSPGGSPNEQFF.